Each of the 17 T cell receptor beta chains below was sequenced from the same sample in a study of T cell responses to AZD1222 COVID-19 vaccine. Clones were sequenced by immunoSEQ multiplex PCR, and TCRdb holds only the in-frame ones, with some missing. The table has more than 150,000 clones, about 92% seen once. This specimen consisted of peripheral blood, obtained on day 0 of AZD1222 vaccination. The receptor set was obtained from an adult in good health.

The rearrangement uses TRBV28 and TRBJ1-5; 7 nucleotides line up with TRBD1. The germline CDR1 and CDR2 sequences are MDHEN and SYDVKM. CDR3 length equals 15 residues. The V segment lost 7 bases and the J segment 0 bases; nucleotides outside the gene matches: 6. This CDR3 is CASTGTANSNQPQHF. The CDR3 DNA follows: TGTGCCAGCACCGGGACAGCAAATAGCAATCAGCCCCAGCATTTT.

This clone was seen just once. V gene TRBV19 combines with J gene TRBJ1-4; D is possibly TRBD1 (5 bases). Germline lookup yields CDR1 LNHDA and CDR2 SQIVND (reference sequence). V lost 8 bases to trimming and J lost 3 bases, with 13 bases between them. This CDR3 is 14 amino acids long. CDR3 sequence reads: CASGGGVANEKLFF. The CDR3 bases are TGTGCCAGTGGCGGAGGGGTGGCTAATGAAAAACTGTTTTTT.

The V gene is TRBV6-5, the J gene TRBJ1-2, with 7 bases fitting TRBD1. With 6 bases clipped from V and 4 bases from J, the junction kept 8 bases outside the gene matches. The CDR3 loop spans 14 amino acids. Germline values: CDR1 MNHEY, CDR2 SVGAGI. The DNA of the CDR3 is TGTGCCAGCAGGTTTACCTGGGACAGCTATGGCTACACCTTC. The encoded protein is CASRFTWDSYGYTF.

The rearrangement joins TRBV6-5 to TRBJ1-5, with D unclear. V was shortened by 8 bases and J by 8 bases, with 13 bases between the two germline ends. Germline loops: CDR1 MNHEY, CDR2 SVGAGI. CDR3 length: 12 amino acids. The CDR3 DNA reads TGTGCCAGCGAGGAGCCCCAGGAGCCCCAGCATTTT. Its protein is CASEEPQEPQHF.

For the CDR3, the DNA is TGTGCCAGCTCACCCCCGGGACTCTCCCGGGGGGAAGCTTTCTTT. Translated: CASSPPGLSRGEAFF. The J gene is TRBJ1-1, the V gene TRBV18; maybe TRBD1 (5 bases). The CDR3 totals 15 residues. Germline V gene lookup returns CDR1 KGHSH and CDR2 LQKENI. V lost 3 bases, J lost 8 bases, and 19 bases lay in between. The whole variable domain, filled in from reference TRBV18 and TRBJ1-1, reads NAGVMQNPRHLVRRRGQEARLRCSPMKGHSHVYWYRQLPEEGLKFMVYLQKENIIDESGMPKERFSAEFPKEGPSILRIQQVVRGDSAAYFCASSPPGLSRGEAFFGQGTRLTVV.

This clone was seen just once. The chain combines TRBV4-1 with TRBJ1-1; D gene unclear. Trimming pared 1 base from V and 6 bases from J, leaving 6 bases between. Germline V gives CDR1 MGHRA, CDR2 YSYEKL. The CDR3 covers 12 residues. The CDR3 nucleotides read TGCGCCAGCAGCCAAGGACGGTCTGAAGCTTTCTTT. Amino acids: CASSQGRSEAFF.

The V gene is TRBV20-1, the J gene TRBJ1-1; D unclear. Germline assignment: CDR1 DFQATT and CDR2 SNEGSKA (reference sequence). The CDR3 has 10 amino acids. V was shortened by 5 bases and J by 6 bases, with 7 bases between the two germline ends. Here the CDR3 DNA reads TGCAGTGCTCTGATCGCTGAAGCTTTCTTT. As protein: CSALIAEAFF.

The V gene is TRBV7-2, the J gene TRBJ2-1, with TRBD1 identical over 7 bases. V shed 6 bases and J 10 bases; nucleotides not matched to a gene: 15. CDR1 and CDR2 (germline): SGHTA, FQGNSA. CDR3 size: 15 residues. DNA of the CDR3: TGTGCCAGCAGACCGGGACAGTCCAGGTCGGGGGAGCAGTTCTTC. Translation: CASRPGQSRSGEQFF.

CDR3 bases: TGTGCCAGCAGCTCGAGAGGGTTTAGGGCGGGGAAATCCTACAATGAGCAGTTCTTC. The encoded protein is CASSSRGFRAGKSYNEQFF. The chain links TRBV9 to TRBJ2-1, with D perhaps TRBD2 (6 bases). CDR1 and CDR2 (germline): SGDLS, YYNGEE. Trimming removed 4 bases at V and 1 base at J, with 24 bases between. This CDR3 contains 19 residues.

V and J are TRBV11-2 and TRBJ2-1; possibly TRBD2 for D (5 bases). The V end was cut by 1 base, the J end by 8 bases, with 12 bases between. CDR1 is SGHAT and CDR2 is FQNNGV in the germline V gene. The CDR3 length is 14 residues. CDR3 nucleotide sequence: TGTGCCAGCAGCTTAGCCGATTTGAGGGATGAGCAGTTCTTC. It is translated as CASSLADLRDEQFF. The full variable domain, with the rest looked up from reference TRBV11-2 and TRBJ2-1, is EAGVAQSPRYKIIEKRQSVAFWCNPISGHATLYWYQQILGQGPKLLIQFQNNGVVDDSQLPKDRFSAERLKGVDSTLKIQPAKLEDSAVYLCASSLADLRDEQFFGPGTRLTVL.

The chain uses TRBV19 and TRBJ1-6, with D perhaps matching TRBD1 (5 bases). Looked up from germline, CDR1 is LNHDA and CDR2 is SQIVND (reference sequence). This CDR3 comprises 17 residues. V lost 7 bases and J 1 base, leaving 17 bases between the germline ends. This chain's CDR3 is CASTPGLDSSYNSPLHF. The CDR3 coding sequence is TGTGCCAGTACCCCGGGACTTGACAGTTCCTATAATTCACCCCTCCACTTT.

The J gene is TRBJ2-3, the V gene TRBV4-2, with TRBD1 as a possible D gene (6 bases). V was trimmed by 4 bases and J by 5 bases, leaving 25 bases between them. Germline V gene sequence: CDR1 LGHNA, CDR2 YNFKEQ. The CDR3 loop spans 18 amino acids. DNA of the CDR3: TGTGCCAGCAGCCCTAGGGGGACCTTCTCCTCACATGTAGATACGCAGTATTTT. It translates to CASSPRGTFSSHVDTQYF.

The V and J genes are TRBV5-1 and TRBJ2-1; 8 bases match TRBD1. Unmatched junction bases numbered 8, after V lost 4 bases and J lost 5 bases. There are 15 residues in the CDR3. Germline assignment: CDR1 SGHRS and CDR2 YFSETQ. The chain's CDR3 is CASSRTGQGDNEQFF. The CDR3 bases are TGCGCCAGCAGCCGAACCGGACAGGGCGACAATGAGCAGTTCTTC.

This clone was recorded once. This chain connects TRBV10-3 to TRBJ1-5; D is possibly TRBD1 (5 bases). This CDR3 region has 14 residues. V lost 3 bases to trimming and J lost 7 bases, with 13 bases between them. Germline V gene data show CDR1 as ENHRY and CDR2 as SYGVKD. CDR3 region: CAISDPRDGQPQHF. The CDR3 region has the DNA TGTGCCATCAGTGACCCCAGGGACGGACAGCCCCAGCATTTT.

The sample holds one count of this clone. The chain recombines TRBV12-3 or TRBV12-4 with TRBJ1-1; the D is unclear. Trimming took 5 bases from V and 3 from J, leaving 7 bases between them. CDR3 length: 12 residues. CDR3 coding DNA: TGTGCCAGCAGTCTCGGAGACACTGAAGCTTTCTTT. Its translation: CASSLGDTEAFF.

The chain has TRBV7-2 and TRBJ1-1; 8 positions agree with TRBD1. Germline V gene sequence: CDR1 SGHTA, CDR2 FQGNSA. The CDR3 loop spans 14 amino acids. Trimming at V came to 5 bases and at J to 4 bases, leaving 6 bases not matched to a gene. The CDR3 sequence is CASSALTGATEAFF. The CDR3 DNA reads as TGTGCCAGCAGCGCCTTGACAGGGGCCACTGAAGCTTTCTTT.

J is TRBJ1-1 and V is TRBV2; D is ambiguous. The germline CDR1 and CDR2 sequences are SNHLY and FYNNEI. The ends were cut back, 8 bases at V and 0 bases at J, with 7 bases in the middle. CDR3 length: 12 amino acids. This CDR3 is CASGEVNTEAFF. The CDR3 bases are TGTGCCAGCGGGGAGGTGAACACTGAAGCTTTCTTT.